These 12 T cell receptor beta chains originate from one sample sequenced in a study of breast tumors, draining lymph nodes, adjacent tissues. A single record per CDR3 protein comes from TCRdb applying MiXCR to the multiplex PCR reads. The sample has 200,000 to 250,000 distinct CDR3 sequences, less than 45% seen once. The lymph nodes were axillary draining lymph nodes from breast cancer patients. The specimen sequenced was axillary lymph node tissue. These receptors all come from a female donor with breast cancer. Some clones in this sample may be carry-over from other donors' samples.

Of note for this clonotype: Possible read error: a much larger clone is one base away. The chain uses TRBV12-3 or TRBV12-4 and TRBJ2-1; D tentatively reads TRBD1 or TRBD2 (5 bases each). V gave up 3 bases and J gave up 3 bases, with 12 bases separating them. The CDR3 runs 15 residues. As DNA, the CDR3 is TGTGCCAGCAGTTTCACGGGGCCAAACTACAATGAGCAGTTCTTC. Residues: CASSFTGPNYNEQFF.

The gene calls are TRBV2 and TRBJ2-7; 10 bases align to TRBD1. V lost 4 bases to trimming and J lost 8 bases; unmatched junction nucleotides: 14. The CDR3 spans 16 residues. The germline gives CDR1 SNHLY, CDR2 FYNNEI. The CDR3 region is CASSVTGTGVNPQQYF. The CDR3 nucleotides are TGTGCCAGCAGTGTGACCGGGACAGGGGTGAATCCCCAGCAGTACTTC.

The table lists this clonotype with many counts. J is TRBJ2-3 and V is TRBV7-3; 14 bases agree with TRBD2. Germline trimming cut 5 bases from V and 7 bases from J; bases unmatched to any gene: 8. In germline, CDR1 is SGHTA, CDR2 FQGTGA. This CDR3 region has 16 residues. The CDR3 spells CASSVGLAGGINTQYF. The DNA for the CDR3 is TGTGCCAGCAGCGTAGGACTAGCGGGAGGTATAAATACGCAGTATTTT. The entire variable domain, with the rest obtained from reference TRBV7-3 and TRBJ2-3, is as follows: GAGVSQTPSNKVTEKGKYVELRCDPISGHTALYWYRQSLGQGPEFLIYFQGTGAADDSGLPNDRFFAVRPEGSVSTLKIQRTERGDSAVYLCASSVGLAGGINTQYFGPGTRLTVL.

The chain combines TRBV2 with TRBJ2-1; 9 bases are a match to TRBD1. The J segment lost 9 bases and the V segment lost 10 bases, leaving 10 bases of the junction unmatched. CDR3 length: 13 amino acids. From germline, CDR1 is SNHLY and CDR2 FYNNEI. This CDR3 reads CATRKQGASEQFF. Written as DNA, the CDR3 is TGTGCCACAAGGAAACAGGGGGCTAGTGAGCAGTTCTTC.

The rearrangement uses TRBV10-3 and TRBJ2-5; no clear D gene. V was trimmed by 4 bases and J by 9 bases, leaving 18 bases between them. Per germline, CDR1 ENHRY and CDR2 SYGVKD. This CDR3 spans 14 amino acids. CDR3 coding DNA: TGTGCCATCAGTGCCGATTATAGCAATCAGCCCCAGTACTTC. The encoded protein is CAISADYSNQPQYF.

This clonotype appeared many times. The chain links TRBV18 to TRBJ1-4, with D possibly TRBD1 on 5 matching bases. The CDR3 length is 14 residues. CDR1 is KGHSH and CDR2 is LQKENI in the germline V gene. Between the trimmed V and J ends, which lost 0 bases and 8 bases, there was a span of 10 bases. CDR3 region: CASSPPGQGEKLFF. CDR3 DNA sequence: TGTGCCAGCTCACCACCCGGACAAGGGGAAAAACTGTTTTTT.

The chain uses TRBV29-1 and TRBJ2-1, with 13 positions matching TRBD2. Germline V lookup: CDR1 SQVTM, CDR2 ANQGSEA. The CDR3 covers 16 residues. V lost 7 bases to trimming and J lost 0 bases; unmatched junction nucleotides: 6. CDR3 sequence: CSEGTSGTPSYNEQFF. CDR3 sequence (DNA): TGCAGCGAGGGGACTAGCGGGACCCCCTCCTACAATGAGCAGTTCTTC.

Many counts were recorded for this clonotype. The chain's CDR3 is CSVEDLSGTVPYGYTF. As DNA, the CDR3 is TGCAGCGTTGAAGATCTCAGCGGGACAGTACCCTATGGCTACACCTTC. V and J are TRBV29-1 and TRBJ1-2; TRBD1 aligns across 7 bases. The V gene end was trimmed by 0 bases and the J gene end by 4 bases; junction bases not matched to a gene: 11. The CDR3 runs to 16 residues. CDR1 is SQVTM and CDR2 is ANQGSEA in the germline V gene.

The J gene is TRBJ2-1, the V gene TRBV30; 8 positions agree with TRBD1. The CDR3 contains 13 residues. The V gene end was trimmed by 2 bases and the J gene end by 7 bases; junction bases not matched to a gene: 4. Germline values: CDR1 GTSNPN, CDR2 SVGIG (reference sequence). The CDR3 nucleotides read TGTGCCTGGAGTATGACAGGGGCTAATGAGCAGTTCTTC. The encoded protein is CAWSMTGANEQFF. Supplemented by reference TRBV30 and TRBJ2-1, the full variable domain reads SQTIHQWPATLVQPVGSPLSLECTVEGTSNPNLYWYRQAAGRGLQLLFYSVGIGQISSEVPQNLSASRPQDRQFILSSKKLLLSDSGFYLCAWSMTGANEQFFGPGTRLTVL.

Only a few counts were recorded for this clonotype. This clone may be a read error of a much larger clone one base away. V and J are TRBV12-3 or TRBV12-4 and TRBJ2-3; D unclear. The CDR3 is 11 residues long. The V and J ends lost 6 bases and 6 bases respectively, with 7 bases between them. CDR3 loop: CASRDRDTQYF. CDR3 in DNA: TGTGCCAGCAGGGACCGGGATACGCAGTATTTT.

There are a few counts of this clonotype. This clone may be a read error of a much larger clone one base away. The J gene is TRBJ2-7, the V gene TRBV9; 11 bases align to TRBD1. The germline CDR1 and CDR2 sequences are SGDLS and YYNGEE. CDR3 size: 16 residues. V was clipped by 0 bases and J by 9 bases; unmatched bases: 11. CDR3 DNA: TGTGCCAGCAGCGTAGGGGTGGGACAGGGGGTTCGTGCGCAGTACTTC. Its protein product is CASSVGVGQGVRAQYF.

With respect to this clonotype: Given a much more abundant clone one base away, this may be a read error. This sequence joins TRBV6-1 and TRBJ1-2; D unclear. Germline CDR1 and CDR2: MNHNS and SASEGT. The CDR3 covers 15 residues. The CDR3 protein is CASSEALGGNYGCTF. The DNA of the CDR3 is TGTGCCAGCAGTGAAGCGCTGGGCGGCAACTATGGCTGCACCTTC.